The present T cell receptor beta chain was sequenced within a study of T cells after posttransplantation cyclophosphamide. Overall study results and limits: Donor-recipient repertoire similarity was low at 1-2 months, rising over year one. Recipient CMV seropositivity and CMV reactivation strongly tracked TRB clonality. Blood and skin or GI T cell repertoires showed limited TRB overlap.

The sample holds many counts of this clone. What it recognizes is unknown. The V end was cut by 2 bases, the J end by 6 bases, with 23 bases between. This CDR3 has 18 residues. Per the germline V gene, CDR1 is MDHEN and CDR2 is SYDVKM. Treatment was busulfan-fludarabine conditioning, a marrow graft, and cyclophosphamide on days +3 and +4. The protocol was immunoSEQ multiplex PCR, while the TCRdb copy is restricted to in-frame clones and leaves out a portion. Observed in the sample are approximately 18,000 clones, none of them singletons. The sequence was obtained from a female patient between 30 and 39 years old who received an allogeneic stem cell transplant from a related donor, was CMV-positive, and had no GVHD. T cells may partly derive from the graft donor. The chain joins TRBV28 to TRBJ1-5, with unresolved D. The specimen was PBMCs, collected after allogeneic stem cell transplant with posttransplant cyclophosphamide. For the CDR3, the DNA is TGTGCCAGCAGTTTAGAATCTGGAGGTTGGAGGTCCGGTCAGCCCCAGCATTTT. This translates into CASSLESGGWRSGQPQHF.